The sequence of this T cell receptor beta chain was determined in a study of graft-versus-host responses after intestinal transplantation. This clone was detected once. The method was immunoSEQ multiplex PCR; TCRdb's version includes in-frame clones alone and lacks a portion of them. The sample has about 100,000 clones; roughly 90% are singletons. The sequence came from a human patient who received an intestinal transplant, so some T cells may come from the graft donor. This specimen was PBMCs, taken about 450 days after intestinal transplant.

The CDR3 sequence is CASSPNPREHGYTF. The CDR3 DNA sequence: TGTGCCAGCAGCCCGAACCCTAGGGAACATGGCTACACCTTC. The chain links TRBV9 to TRBJ1-2; D ambiguous. Germline V gene data show CDR1 as SGDLS and CDR2 as YYNGEE. This CDR3 has 14 residues. Trimming pared 4 bases from V and 6 bases from J, leaving 16 bases between.